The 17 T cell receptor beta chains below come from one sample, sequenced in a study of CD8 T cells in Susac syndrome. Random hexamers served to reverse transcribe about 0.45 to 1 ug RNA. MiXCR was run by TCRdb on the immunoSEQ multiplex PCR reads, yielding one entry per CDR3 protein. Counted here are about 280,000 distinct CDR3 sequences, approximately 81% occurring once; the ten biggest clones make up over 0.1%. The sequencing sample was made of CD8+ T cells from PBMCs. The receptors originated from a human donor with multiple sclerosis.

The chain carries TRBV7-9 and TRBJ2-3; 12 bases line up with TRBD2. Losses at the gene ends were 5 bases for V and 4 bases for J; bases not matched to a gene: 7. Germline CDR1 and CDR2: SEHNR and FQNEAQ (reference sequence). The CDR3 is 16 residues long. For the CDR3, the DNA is TGTGCCAGCAGCCCGCGACTAGCGGGAGTCCCAGATACGCAGTATTTT. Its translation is CASSPRLAGVPDTQYF. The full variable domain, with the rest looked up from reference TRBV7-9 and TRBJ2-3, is DTGVSQNPRHKITKRGQNVTFRCDPISEHNRLYWYRQTLGQGPEFLTYFQNEAQLEKSRLLSDRFSAERPKGSFSTLEIQRTEQGDSAMYLCASSPRLAGVPDTQYFGPGTRLTVL.

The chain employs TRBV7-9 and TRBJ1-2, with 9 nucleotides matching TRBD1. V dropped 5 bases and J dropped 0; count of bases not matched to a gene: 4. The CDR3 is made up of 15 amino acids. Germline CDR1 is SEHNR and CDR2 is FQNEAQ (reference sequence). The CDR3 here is CASSQRDRANYGYTF. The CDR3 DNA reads TGTGCCAGCAGCCAGCGGGACAGGGCTAACTATGGCTACACCTTC.

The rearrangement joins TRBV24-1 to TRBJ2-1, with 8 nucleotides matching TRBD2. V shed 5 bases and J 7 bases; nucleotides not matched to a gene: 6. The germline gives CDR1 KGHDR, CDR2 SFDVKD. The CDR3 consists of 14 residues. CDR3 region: CATSATGGTNEQFF. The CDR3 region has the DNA TGTGCCACCAGTGCCACGGGGGGGACAAATGAGCAGTTCTTC.

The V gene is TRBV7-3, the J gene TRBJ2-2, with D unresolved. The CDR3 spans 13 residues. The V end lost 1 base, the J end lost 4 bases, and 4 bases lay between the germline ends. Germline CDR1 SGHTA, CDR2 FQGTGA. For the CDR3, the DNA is TGTGCCAGCAGCTTAATTAGCACCGGGGAGCTGTTTTTT. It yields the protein CASSLISTGELFF.

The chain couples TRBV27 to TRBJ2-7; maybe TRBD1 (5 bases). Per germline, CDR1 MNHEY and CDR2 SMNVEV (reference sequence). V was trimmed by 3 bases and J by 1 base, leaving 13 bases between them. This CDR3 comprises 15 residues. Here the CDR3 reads CASSFRQIDSYEQYF. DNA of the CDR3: TGTGCCAGCAGTTTTAGACAGATCGATTCCTACGAGCAGTACTTC.

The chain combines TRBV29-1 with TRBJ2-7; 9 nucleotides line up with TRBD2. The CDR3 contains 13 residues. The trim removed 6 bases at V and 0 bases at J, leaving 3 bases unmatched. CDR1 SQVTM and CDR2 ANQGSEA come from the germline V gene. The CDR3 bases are TGCAGCGTGAAGACTAGCGGCTCCTACGAGCAGTACTTC. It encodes CSVKTSGSYEQYF.

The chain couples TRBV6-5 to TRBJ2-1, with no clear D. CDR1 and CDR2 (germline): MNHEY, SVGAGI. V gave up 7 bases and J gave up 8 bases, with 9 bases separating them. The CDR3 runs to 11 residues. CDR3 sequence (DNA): TGTGCCAGCATCCGTGGGGATGAGCAGTTCTTC. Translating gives CASIRGDEQFF.

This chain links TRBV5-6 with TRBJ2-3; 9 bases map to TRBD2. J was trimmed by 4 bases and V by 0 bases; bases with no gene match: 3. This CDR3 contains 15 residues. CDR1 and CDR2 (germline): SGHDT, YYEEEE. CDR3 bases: TGTGCCAGCAGCTTGGATAGCGGGGGCGCAGATACGCAGTATTTT. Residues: CASSLDSGGADTQYF.

The CDR3 DNA sequence: TGTGCCAGCTTGGGTTGGATGAACACTGAAGCTTTCTTT. This codes for CASLGWMNTEAFF. The V call is TRBV27, the J call TRBJ1-1; D gene unclear. This CDR3 has 13 residues. Germline CDR1 is MNHEY and CDR2 is SMNVEV (reference sequence). Trimming took off 8 bases at V and 0 bases at J, with 10 bases between the two ends.

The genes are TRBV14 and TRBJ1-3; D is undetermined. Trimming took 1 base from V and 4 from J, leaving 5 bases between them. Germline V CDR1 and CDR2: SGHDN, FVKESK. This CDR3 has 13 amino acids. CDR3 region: CASSQGRGNTIYF. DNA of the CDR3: TGTGCCAGCAGCCAAGGCAGAGGAAACACCATATATTTT.

CDR3 coding DNA: TGTGCCAGCAGTCCAGGGTCTGGAAACACCATATATTTT. Translated, it gives CASSPGSGNTIYF. The rearrangement uses TRBV28 and TRBJ1-3; D may be TRBD1 (5 bases). The CDR3 consists of 13 residues. The V end was cut by 5 bases, the J end by 1 base, with 6 bases between. Germline CDR1 MDHEN, CDR2 SYDVKM.

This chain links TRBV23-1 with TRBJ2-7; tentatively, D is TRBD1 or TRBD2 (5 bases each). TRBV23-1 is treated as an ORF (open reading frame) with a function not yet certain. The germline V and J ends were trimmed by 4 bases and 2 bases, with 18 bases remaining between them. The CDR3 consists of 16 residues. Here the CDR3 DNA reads TGCGCCAGCAGTCCCCTCTGGGACGGATCCACCTACGAGCAGTACTTC. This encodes CASSPLWDGSTYEQYF.

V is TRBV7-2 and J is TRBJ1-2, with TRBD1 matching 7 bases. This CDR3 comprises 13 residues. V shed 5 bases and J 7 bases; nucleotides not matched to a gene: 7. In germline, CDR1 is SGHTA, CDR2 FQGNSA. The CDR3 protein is CASSIGTALGYTF. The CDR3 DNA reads TGTGCCAGCAGCATCGGGACAGCGCTTGGCTACACCTTC.

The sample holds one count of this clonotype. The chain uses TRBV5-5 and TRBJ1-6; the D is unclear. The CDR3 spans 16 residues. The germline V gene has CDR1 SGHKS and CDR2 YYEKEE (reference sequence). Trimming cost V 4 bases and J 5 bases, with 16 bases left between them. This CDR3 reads CASSVRRTDNNSPLHF. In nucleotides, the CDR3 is TGTGCCAGCAGCGTGAGGAGGACTGATAATAATTCACCCCTCCACTTT.

The CDR3 region has the DNA TGTGCCAGCAGCGACAATGGCTACACCTTC. It codes for CASSDNGYTF. The V gene is TRBV2, the J gene TRBJ1-2; D unclear. The CDR3 spans 10 residues. Germline-derived CDR1 and CDR2 are SNHLY and FYNNEI. Trimming removed 6 bases from V and 6 bases from J, with 5 bases in between.

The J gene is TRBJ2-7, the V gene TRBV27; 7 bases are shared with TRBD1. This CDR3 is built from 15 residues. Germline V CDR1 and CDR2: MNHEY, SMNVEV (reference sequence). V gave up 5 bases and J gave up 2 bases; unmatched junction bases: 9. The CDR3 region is CASSVTGESAYEQYF. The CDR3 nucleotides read TGTGCCAGCAGTGTTACAGGGGAAAGCGCCTACGAGCAGTACTTC.

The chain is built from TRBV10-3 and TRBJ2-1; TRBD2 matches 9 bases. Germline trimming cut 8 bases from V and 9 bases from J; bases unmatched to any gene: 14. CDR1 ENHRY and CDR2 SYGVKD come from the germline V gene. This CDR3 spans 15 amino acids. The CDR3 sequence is CAILLAGEKKGEQFF. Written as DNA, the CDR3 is TGTGCCATCCTGTTAGCGGGAGAAAAAAAGGGTGAGCAGTTCTTC.